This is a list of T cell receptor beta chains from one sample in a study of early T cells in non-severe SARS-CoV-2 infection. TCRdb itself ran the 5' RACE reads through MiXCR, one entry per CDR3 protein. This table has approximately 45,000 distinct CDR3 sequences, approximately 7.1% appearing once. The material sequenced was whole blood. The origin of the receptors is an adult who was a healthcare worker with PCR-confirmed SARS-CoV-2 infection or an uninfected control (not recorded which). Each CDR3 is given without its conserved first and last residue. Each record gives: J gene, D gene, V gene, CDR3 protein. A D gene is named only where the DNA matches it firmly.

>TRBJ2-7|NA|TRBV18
ASSMTQYEQY
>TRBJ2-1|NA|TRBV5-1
ASSLAALPYNEQF
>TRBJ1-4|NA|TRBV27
ASNISGGRGEKLF
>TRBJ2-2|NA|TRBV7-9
ASSYDSWGTGELF
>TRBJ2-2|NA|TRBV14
ASERSTGELF
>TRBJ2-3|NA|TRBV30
AWSVRSWSDTQY
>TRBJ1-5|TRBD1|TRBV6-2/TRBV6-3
ASKERTGRGRGPKLRSDQPQH
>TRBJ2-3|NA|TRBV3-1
ASSLQSSADTQY
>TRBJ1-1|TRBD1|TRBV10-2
ATTTGDTEAF
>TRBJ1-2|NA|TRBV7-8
ASSPVGANYGYT
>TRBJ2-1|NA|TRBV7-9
ASSPPGSSYNEQF
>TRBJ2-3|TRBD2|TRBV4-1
ASSRTLGLAAPTDTQY
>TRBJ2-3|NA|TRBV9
ASSVVEYTDTQY
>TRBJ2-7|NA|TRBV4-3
ASSQGYTGGDEQY
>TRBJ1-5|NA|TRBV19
ASSPGMAGQGNQPQH
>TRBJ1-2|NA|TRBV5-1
ASSQAGATNYGYT
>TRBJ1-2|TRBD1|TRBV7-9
ASSFSARQGEGYT
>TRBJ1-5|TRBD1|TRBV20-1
SVGQGAMGNQPQH
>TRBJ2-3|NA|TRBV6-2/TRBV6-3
ASRRRDSYTDTQY
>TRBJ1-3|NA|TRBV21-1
ASSNPDRSGNTIY
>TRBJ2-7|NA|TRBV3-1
ASSQATGTRGHEQY
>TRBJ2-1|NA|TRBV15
VTSRDAGQGGDNEQF
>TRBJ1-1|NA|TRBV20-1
SARDGGSMNTEAF
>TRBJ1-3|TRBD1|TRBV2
ASSGKTGNYGNTIY
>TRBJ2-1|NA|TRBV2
ASSVEIRNEQF
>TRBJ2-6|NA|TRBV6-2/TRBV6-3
ASNLRRTLSGANVLT
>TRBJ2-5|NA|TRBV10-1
ASDRETQETQY
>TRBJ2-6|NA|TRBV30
AWSVGTSGANVLT
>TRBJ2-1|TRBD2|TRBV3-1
ASSPSVAGRNEQF
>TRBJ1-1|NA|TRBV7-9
ASSLAPGWAEAF
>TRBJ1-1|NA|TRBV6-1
ASSEARPEAF
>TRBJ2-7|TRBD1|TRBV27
ASSSGQRAVYEQY
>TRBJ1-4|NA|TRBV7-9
ASSFTPKRLGLALATNEKLF
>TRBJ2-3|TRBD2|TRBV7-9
ASTERSRGDPTDTQY
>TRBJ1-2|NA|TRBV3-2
ASSQAVGTGGEGYT
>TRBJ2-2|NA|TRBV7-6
ASTKLPSGLTNTGELF
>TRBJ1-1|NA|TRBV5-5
ASSLAGGTFSLEAF
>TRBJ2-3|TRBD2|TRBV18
ASSPGTSGVTDTQY
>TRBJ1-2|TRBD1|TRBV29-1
SGRTGDGYT
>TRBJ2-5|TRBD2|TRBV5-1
ASKLAGGETQY
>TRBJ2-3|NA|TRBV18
ASSPGAETDTQY
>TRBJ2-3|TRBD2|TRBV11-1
AKRTSGDQPHTDTQY
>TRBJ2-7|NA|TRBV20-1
SASTGTPYEQY
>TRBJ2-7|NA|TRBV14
ASSRVKGYEQY
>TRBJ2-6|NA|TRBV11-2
ASSLEDSGANVLT
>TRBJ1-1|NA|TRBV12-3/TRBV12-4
ASSSEVGVGAEAF